The 5 T cell receptor beta chains below all came from one sample that was sequenced in a study of blood T cells in healthy people across ages. A sample-barcoded 5' primer and a J-beta primer mix were used in a second PCR of roughly 7 to 11 cycles. TCRdb reanalysed the 5' RACE reads using MiXCR and keeps one entry per CDR3 protein. This repertoire shows about a million distinct CDR3 sequences, roughly 51% found once; its top ten account for roughly 23%. Sequencing was done on a sample of blood. These receptor sequences come from a woman aged 60 to 75 in good health.

This chain joins TRBV12-3 or TRBV12-4 and TRBJ2-7, with D unclear. V was trimmed by 7 bases and J by 2 bases, leaving 12 bases between them. CDR3 length: 13 residues. The CDR3 loop reads CASTDDEPYEQYF. The CDR3 coding sequence is TGTGCCAGCACTGATGACGAGCCCTACGAGCAGTACTTC.

V gene TRBV12-3 or TRBV12-4 combines with J gene TRBJ2-4; the D gene is possibly TRBD2 (5 bases). V was clipped by 3 bases and J by 13 bases, with 22 bases between them. The length of the CDR3 is 15 residues. The CDR3 protein is CASSLAGRSYNEQYF. CDR3 nucleotide sequence: TGTGCCAGCAGTTTGGCGGGCCGCTCCTACAATGAGCAGTACTTC.

The chain couples TRBV7-2 to TRBJ2-5; possible D gene TRBD1, 6 bases. V lost 5 bases, J lost 2 bases, and 15 bases lay in between. This CDR3 is built from 15 residues. Germline V gene lookup returns CDR1 SGHTA and CDR2 FQGNSA. In DNA, the CDR3 is TGTGCCAGCAGCGCCCGGACAGCCAGTCAAGAGACCCAGTACTTC. Translation gives CASSARTASQETQYF.

This clonotype was seen a handful of times. The V gene is TRBV13, the J gene TRBJ2-4; D assignment may be TRBD1 or TRBD2 (5 bases each). Matching the DNA end better, TRBJ2-7 makes the J call doubtful. CDR1 and CDR2 (germline): PRHDT, FYEKMQ (reference sequence). The CDR3 has 14 residues. CDR3 loop: CASSAGTDTYEQYF. Written as DNA, the CDR3 is TGTGCCAGCAGCGCCGGGACGGATACCTACGAGCAGTACTTC.

The chain couples TRBV6-5 to TRBJ1-4; D gene uncertain. The CDR3 runs 13 residues. Deletions cut 4 bases from V and 8 bases from J, with 11 bases between. Germline V CDR1 and CDR2: MNHEY, SVGAGI. The CDR3 region has the DNA TGTGCCAGCAGTTCGTGGACCGGAGAAAAACTGTTTTTT. The encoded protein is CASSSWTGEKLFF.